These 14 T cell receptor beta chains originate from one sample sequenced in a study of OX40 agonist ivuxolimab in advanced cancers. Libraries were prepared by immunoSEQ multiplex PCR; TCRdb keeps only in-frame clonotypes and omits some of them. The repertoire holds about 45,000 clones, with around nine tenths as singletons. The specimen comprised CD4+ or CD8+ T cells sorted from blood, sampled in a trial of the OX40 agonist ivuxolimab. The receptor source for this set is an adult with an advanced solid tumor such as melanoma, head and neck, liver or kidney cancer.

This rearrangement joins TRBV4-2 to TRBJ2-7; D might be TRBD2 (6 bases). Looked up from germline, CDR1 is LGHNA and CDR2 is YNFKEQ. The CDR3 has 14 amino acids. Trimming took off 4 bases at V and 5 bases at J, with 15 bases between the two ends. The CDR3 bases are TGTGCCAGCAGCCCTGCGGAGGGATCGGACGAGCAGTACTTC. This translates into CASSPAEGSDEQYF.

J is TRBJ2-2 and V is TRBV9, with a weak D call TRBD2 (6 bases). V was trimmed by 3 bases and J by 1 base, leaving 10 bases between them. This CDR3 has 15 amino acids. The germline gives CDR1 SGDLS, CDR2 YYNGEE. Here the CDR3 reads CASSDGTVNTGELFF. CDR3 sequence (DNA): TGTGCCAGCAGCGACGGGACTGTGAACACCGGGGAGCTGTTTTTT.

The V call is TRBV13, the J call TRBJ2-7, with TRBD2 identical over 9 bases. The CDR3 is 15 amino acids. Germline V CDR1 and CDR2: PRHDT, FYEKMQ (reference sequence). V gave up 6 bases and J gave up 6 bases; unmatched junction bases: 12. The CDR3 DNA reads as TGTGCCAGCAGTTATAGCGGGGGCCAGGGTACCGAGCAGTACTTC. Its protein product is CASSYSGGQGTEQYF.

This rearrangement joins TRBV28 to TRBJ2-1, with D maybe TRBD1 (5 bases). Germline V gene data show CDR1 as MDHEN and CDR2 as SYDVKM. V shed 7 bases and J shed 2 bases, with 12 bases lying between them. The CDR3 extends over 14 amino acids. The CDR3 DNA is TGTGCCAGCACCCTGACAGCGACCTACAATGAGCAGTTCTTC. Translated, it gives CASTLTATYNEQFF.

This clone was counted many times. The identical CDR3 is also encoded by other nucleotide sequences in the sample. The chain carries TRBV28 and TRBJ2-7; D unresolved. Germline-derived CDR1 and CDR2 are MDHEN and SYDVKM. There are 11 residues in the CDR3. Trimming took off 3 bases at V and 2 bases at J, with 2 bases between the two ends. The CDR3 reads CASSFTYEQYF. CDR3 bases: TGTGCCAGCAGTTTCACCTACGAGCAGTACTTC.

The table lists this clone with a few counts. The V gene is TRBV7-9, the J gene TRBJ2-3; TRBD2 agrees at 11 bases. There are 15 residues in the CDR3. V lost 2 bases, J lost 4 bases, and 2 bases stayed unmatched. The germline gives CDR1 SEHNR, CDR2 FQNEAQ (reference sequence). DNA for the CDR3: TGTGCCAGCAGCTTATCTAGCGGGGGGTCAGATACGCAGTATTTT. Translating gives CASSLSSGGSDTQYF.

V usage is TRBV7-9 and J usage is TRBJ1-1; D is unclear. Germline values: CDR1 SEHNR, CDR2 FQNEAQ (reference sequence). The CDR3 has 14 amino acids. V was cut by 7 bases and J by 0 bases, with 12 bases left in between. The CDR3 loop is CASTLEGLNTEAFF. In nucleotides, the CDR3 is TGTGCCAGCACCCTGGAGGGTCTGAACACTGAAGCTTTCTTT.

The chain has TRBV28 and TRBJ2-7; TRBD1 agrees at 9 bases. Trimming took 4 bases from V and 2 from J; bases not matched to a gene: 6. The V gene's germline CDR1 is MDHEN and CDR2 SYDVKM. The CDR3 covers 15 residues. The CDR3 sequence: CASSSPGQGPYEQYF. CDR3 in DNA: TGTGCCAGCAGTTCTCCGGGACAGGGACCCTACGAGCAGTACTTC.

This clone has a count of ten or more. The sample holds other DNA sequences that translate to the same CDR3. The rearrangement uses TRBV6-5 and TRBJ2-1; TRBD2 might be the D (6 bases). Germline V lookup: CDR1 MNHEY, CDR2 SVGAGI. V was shortened by 6 bases and J by 6 bases, with 9 bases between the two germline ends. The CDR3 loop spans 12 amino acids. DNA for the CDR3: TGTGCCAGCAGCCCCGGGGGCAATGAGCAGTTCTTC. This codes for CASSPGGNEQFF.

Notes on this clone: Likely a read error: the CDR3 ends without its conserved phenylalanine or tryptophan. This chain joins TRBV14 and TRBJ1-6; D is undetermined. CDR3 size: 19 residues. CDR1 is SGHDN, CDR2 FVKESK, per germline. Trimming shortened V by 1 base and J by 0 bases, and 16 bases separated the two germline ends. DNA for the CDR3: TGTGCCAGCAGCCAAGGAGGGCCTAAAACGAGCTCCTATAATTCACCCCTCCACCTT. Encoded protein: CASSQGGPKTSSYNSPLHL.

In this sample, this clone turned up once. The CDR3 spells CSAFLSGENSYEQYF. The CDR3 DNA reads as TGCAGCGCCTTCCTCTCGGGGGAGAACTCCTACGAGCAGTACTTC. This chain connects TRBV29-1 to TRBJ2-7; perhaps TRBD2 as D (6 bases). This CDR3 comprises 15 residues. V lost 7 bases to trimming and J lost 0 bases, with 19 bases between them. Germline V lookup: CDR1 SQVTM, CDR2 ANQGSEA.

J is TRBJ2-1 and V is TRBV2; weak D call: TRBD1 (5 bases). Trimming pared 3 bases from V and 5 bases from J, leaving 11 bases between. Germline-derived CDR1 and CDR2 are SNHLY and FYNNEI. The CDR3 has 14 residues. The CDR3 sequence: CASSDRANHNEQFF. CDR3 in DNA: TGTGCCAGCAGTGACAGGGCAAACCACAATGAGCAGTTCTTC.

CDR3 bases: TGTGCCAGCAGCCCAGGGCCGCGGGGCACTGAAGCTTTCTTT. Residues: CASSPGPRGTEAFF. The J gene is TRBJ1-1, the V gene TRBV5-4; a possible D gene is TRBD1 (5 bases). V lost 4 bases, J lost 4 bases, and 14 bases lay in between. Germline CDR1 reads SGHNT; CDR2 reads YYREEE (reference sequence). This CDR3 has 14 residues.

This clone was observed a single time. J is TRBJ2-6 and V is TRBV13; unclear D gene. The CDR3 loop spans 11 amino acids. V lost 0 bases to trimming and J lost 11 bases, with 2 bases between them. Germline CDR1 reads PRHDT; CDR2 reads FYEKMQ (reference sequence). This chain's CDR3 is CASSLGDVLTF. The CDR3 DNA reads TGTGCCAGCAGCTTAGGTGACGTCCTGACTTTC.